The source of this TCR beta chain is a study of monozygotic twins with inflammatory bowel disease. TCRdb re-called the 5' RACE reads and gives one entry per CDR3 protein, without DNA. In total, the table holds about 440,000 distinct CDR3 sequences. Germline CDR1 reads SGHKS; CDR2 reads YYEKEE (reference sequence). The CDR3 has 16 residues. Study-level results: No separation of different T cell subtypes was possible.

In the case of this clonotype: Antigen unknown.

The sequence derives from a human donor with ulcerative colitis or Crohn's disease, or a healthy co-twin of an affected twin (not recorded which). Sequences were obtained from blood. This rearrangement joins TRBV5-5 to TRBJ2-3; TCRdb lists TRBD1, though no DNA is available to test this call. The CDR3 sequence: CASSLTGGTSWDTQYF.